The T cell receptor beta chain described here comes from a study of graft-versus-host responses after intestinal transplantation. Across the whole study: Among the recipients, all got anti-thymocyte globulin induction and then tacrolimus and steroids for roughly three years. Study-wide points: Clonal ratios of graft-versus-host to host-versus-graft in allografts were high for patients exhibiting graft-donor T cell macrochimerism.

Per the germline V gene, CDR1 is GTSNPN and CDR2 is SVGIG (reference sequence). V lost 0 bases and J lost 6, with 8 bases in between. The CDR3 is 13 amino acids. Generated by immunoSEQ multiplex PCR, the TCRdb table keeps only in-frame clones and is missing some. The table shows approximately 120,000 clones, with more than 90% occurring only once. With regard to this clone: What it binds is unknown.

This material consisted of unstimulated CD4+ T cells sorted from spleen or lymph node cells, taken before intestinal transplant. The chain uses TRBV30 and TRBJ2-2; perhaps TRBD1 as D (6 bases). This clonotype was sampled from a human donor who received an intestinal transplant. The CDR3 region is CAWSVAGAGELFF. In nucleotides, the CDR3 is TGTGCCTGGAGTGTAGCAGGGGCCGGGGAGCTGTTTTTT.